The TCR beta chain described here comes from a study of OX40 agonist ivuxolimab in advanced cancers. Regarding the study in general: Ivuxolimab was a fully human IgG2 agonistic monoclonal antibody targeting the costimulatory receptor OX40 (CD134). Among the approximately 54 dose-escalation patients, approximately 20 had hepatocellular carcinoma, 15 or so melanoma, 9 renal cell carcinoma and 9 head and neck cancer. Patients were allowed to have had prior anti-PD-1, anti-PD-L1 or anti-CTLA-4 therapy, and 40% of the dose-escalation patients had previously received checkpoint inhibitors. Partial responses were achieved by three dose-escalation patients, of whom one had hepatocellular carcinoma and two had cutaneous melanoma. Intravenous ivuxolimab was administered to patients every 2 weeks at six dose levels: 0.01, 0.1, 0.3, 1.5, 3 and 10 mg/kg. The paper reports the monotherapy dose-escalation portion (N ≈ 50 patients) of the phase I ivuxolimab trial. The dose-escalation cohort was about 83% male with a mean age of about 58 years, ranging from roughly 20 to 80. The purpose of peripheral TCRbeta sequencing was to test whether ivuxolimab changed TCR sequence diversity and led to clonal T-cell expansion. Findings and caveats that apply to the study as a whole: Antigen specificity was not determined for the clonally expanded peripheral T cells. At doses of 0.1 to 3.0 mg/kg, clonal expansion of both CD4+ and CD8+ blood T cells was observed from baseline to week 6. After ivuxolimab, CD8+ T cells had more expanded clones than CD4+ T cells on average. Partial responders in the 0.1-3.0 mg/kg groups had among the lowest normalized peripheral clonal expansion, especially among CD8+ T cells. Low levels of normalized T-cell clonal expansion were also seen in some patients who did not respond.

Comment on this clone: It has no known antigen specificity. Within one base of it there is no much larger clone, and no base qualities were kept.

CDR1 and CDR2 (LGHNA, YNFKEQ) derive from the germline V gene. The CDR3, from cysteine to phenylalanine, totals 14 residues. Kept here is only the CDR3 DNA, which spans 42 bases and is read in frame from base 1. Deletion took 2 bases off V and 3 bases off J, with a span of 11 bases between the germline ends. The trial excluded patients who had a history of autoimmune disease or who were on systemic immunosuppression. Peripheral blood for TCR sequencing was collected from all dose cohorts at baseline, on cycle 4 day 1, and on cycle 7 day 1. Samples were obtained from an open-label, multicenter, first-in-human phase I dose-escalation trial of ivuxolimab. Adults with locally advanced or metastatic melanoma, renal cell carcinoma, hepatocellular carcinoma or head and neck squamous cell carcinoma were enrolled in the trial. Before TCR sequencing, CD4+ T cells and CD8+ T cells were sorted from peripheral blood as separate populations.

Genomic DNA was extracted from sorted cells for sequencing of the TCRbeta CDR3 region. The immunoSEQ Assay was used for sequencing of TCRbeta CDR3 regions. The table comes from immuneACCESS by way of TCRdb, which keeps in-frame sequences with V and J called. Part of the clones is missing from these tables; in studies checked, under half for an unresolved V gene and the rest for unknown reasons. The sample table lists about 50,000 clones, 75% to 90% of them with a count of one. About 10% of the sample is held by the ten biggest clonotypes. The receptor was derived from an adult with an advanced solid tumor such as melanoma, head and neck, liver or kidney cancer. The material sequenced was CD4+ or CD8+ T cells sorted from blood, taken in a trial of the OX40 agonist ivuxolimab. The receptor chain draws on TRBV4-2 and TRBJ2-7; D gene: possibly TRBD1, on 5 matching bases. The CDR3 amino acid sequence is: CASSQPGQDYEQYF. The DNA sequence is TGTGCCAGCAGCCAACCAGGGCAGGACTACGAGCAGTACTTC.